This T cell receptor (beta chain) was captured in a study of blood T cells in healthy people across ages. Broader study findings: The study regarded diversity estimates from one million T cells as underestimates. Strongly correlated with naive T cell percentage was TCR beta diversity.

Trimming took 6 bases from V and 2 from J; bases not matched to a gene: 5. Germline V lookup: CDR1 SGHDN, CDR2 FVKESK. This CDR3 is built from 14 residues. Turning to this clonotype: Its antigen is not identified.

A second PCR, run for about 7 to 11 cycles, used a sample-barcoded 5' primer plus a J-beta primer mix. MiXCR was run by TCRdb on the 5' RACE reads, yielding one entry per CDR3 protein. The sample includes over 500,000 distinct CDR3 sequences, roughly a quarter of them seen just once. These data were also reused for a study on T cells of mothers and their children. Per that study: Each donor was one of three healthy Caucasian mothers or one of their six children. For cDNA synthesis, the complete extracted RNA was used (about 1.6 ug per 15 ul).

Material for sequencing was blood. The sequence was obtained from a boy aged 2 to 10 in good health. The chain has TRBV14 and TRBJ2-7; 9 bases line up with TRBD2. The CDR3 nucleotides are TGTGCCAGCAGGCCAGCGGGGGGAGCCTACGAGCAGTACTTC. Translated: CASRPAGGAYEQYF.